The rows below give T cell receptor beta chains drawn from one sample of a study of cytomegalovirus exposure and HLA in healthy donors. The method was immunoSEQ multiplex PCR; TCRdb's version includes in-frame clones alone and lacks a portion of them. Here the sample spans about 160,000 clones, around 79% being singletons. The material sequenced was PBMCs. The receptors derive from a female donor in good health and CMV-seronegative. CDR3s include the opening cysteine and the closing phenylalanine or tryptophan. The D gene is left open where the match is weak. For some rows the clone size is stated as once, few or many, or as a class when expanded; others skip it.

len,j_gene,v_gene,abundance,d_gene,CDR3nt,CDR3aa
13,TRBJ1-1,TRBV7-3,few,-,TGTGCCAGCAGTTTCGGACAGACCACTGAAGCTTTCTTT,CASSFGQTTEAFF
16,TRBJ2-7,TRBV19,-,-,TGTGCCAGTAGTATAGGAAGTGCTAGGGGATCCTACGAGCAGTACTTC,CASSIGSARGSYEQYF
14,TRBJ1-2,TRBV7-9,-,-,TGTGCCAGCAGCTTAGTCGGGCAGGGAAATGGCTACACCTTC,CASSLVGQGNGYTF
15,TRBJ2-7,TRBV4-3,-,TRBD2,TGCGCCAGCAGCCAAGAGGCTAGCGGGAGGTACGAGCAGTACTTC,CASSQEASGRYEQYF
15,TRBJ1-2,TRBV6-5,-,-,TGTGCCAGCAGTTACGGGATCTTTGGGGCATCTGGCTACACCTTC,CASSYGIFGASGYTF
16,TRBJ1-2,TRBV10-3,-,-,TGTGCCACTCGGGTGCGACGGGGGGTCAGGATCTATGGCTACACCTTC,CATRVRRGVRIYGYTF
14,TRBJ1-5,TRBV6-5,-,TRBD1,TGTGCCAGCAGTCCCGGGACAGGGGATCAGCCCCAGCATTTT,CASSPGTGDQPQHF
14,TRBJ1-4,TRBV28,-,TRBD1,TGTGCCAGCAGTCAACAGGGGGATCCGGAAAAACTGTTTTTT,CASSQQGDPEKLFF
13,TRBJ2-7,TRBV7-9,few,-,TGTGCCAGCAGCTTGAGTTCCGCCTACGAGCAGTACTTC,CASSLSSAYEQYF
17,TRBJ2-1,TRBV7-2,-,TRBD1,TGTGCCAGCAGCTTAGGGGCAGGGGGCCGGTCCTACAATGAGCAGTTCTTC,CASSLGAGGRSYNEQFF
17,TRBJ2-1,TRBV5-4,few,TRBD2,TGTGCCAGCAGCTCGGGACAGGTCCTAGCGGGAGCTAATGAGCAGTTCTTC,CASSSGQVLAGANEQFF